This record looks at one TCR beta chain sequence and its context. Its specificity is not known. The CDR3 sequence is 16 residues long. Germline V lookup: CDR1 MNHNY, CDR2 SVGAGI (reference sequence). V was clipped by 2 bases and J by 4 bases; unmatched bases: 9. It was with 60 Vbeta and 13 Jbeta primers that the PCR ran. Using immunoSEQ multiplex PCR, the repertoire was profiled, and TCRdb retains in-frame clones only, with some absent. The sample consists of around 140,000 clones, approximately 79% of them appearing once. The source of the sample is a study of cytomegalovirus exposure and HLA in healthy donors. On the study more broadly: From about 180 million T cells, an earlier analysis saw roughly 100 million unique TCR beta sequences.

Points from the study as a whole: Association of under 20,000 TCR beta sequences with HLA alleles was found at 0.05 false discovery rate in a later analysis. The authors later linked a missense DCLRE1C variant to TCR beta V- and J-gene trimming. A further, later analysis showed that HLA-associated TCR beta chains (compared with equally common others) were more clonally expanded.

This chain joins TRBV6-6 and TRBJ2-7, with 9 positions matching TRBD1. This TCR derives from a male donor in good health and CMV-seronegative. Sequenced input: PBMCs. CDR3 in DNA: TGTGCCAGCAGTTACAAACAGGGGGCGGGAAGTTACGAGCAGTACTTC. Amino acid sequence: CASSYKQGAGSYEQYF.